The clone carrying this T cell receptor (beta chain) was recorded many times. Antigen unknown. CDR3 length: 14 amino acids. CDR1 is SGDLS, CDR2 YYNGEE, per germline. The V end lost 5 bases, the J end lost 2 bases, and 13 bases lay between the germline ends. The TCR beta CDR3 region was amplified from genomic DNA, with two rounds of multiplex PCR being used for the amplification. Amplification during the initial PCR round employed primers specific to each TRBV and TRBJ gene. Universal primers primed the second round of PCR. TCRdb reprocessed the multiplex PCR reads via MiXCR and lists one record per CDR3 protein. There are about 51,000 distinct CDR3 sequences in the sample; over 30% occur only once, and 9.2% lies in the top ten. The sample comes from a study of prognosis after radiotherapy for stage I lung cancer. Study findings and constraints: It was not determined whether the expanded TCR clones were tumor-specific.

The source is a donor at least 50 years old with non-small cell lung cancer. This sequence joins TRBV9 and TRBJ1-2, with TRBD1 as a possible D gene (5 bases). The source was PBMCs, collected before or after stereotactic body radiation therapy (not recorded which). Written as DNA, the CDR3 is TGTGCCAGCAGGAGGGAGGGGACGAACTATGGCTACACCTTC. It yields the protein CASRREGTNYGYTF.